The clone carrying this TCR beta chain was seen only a few times. Antigen unknown. TCRdb reprocessed the reads via MiXCR and lists one record per CDR3 protein. The profile shows more than 650,000 distinct CDR3 sequences, 35% of them singletons. This entry comes from a study of T cell repertoires in cytomegalovirus infection. About the study: Matching HLA type, along with CMV infection, was indicated by public TCR beta signatures. Study-level results: HLA-C-restricted, CMV-specific TCR beta clonotypes were dominant ex vivo. Frequencies of public TCR beta families were cumulated, and this identified carriers of CMV plus the relevant HLA.

Germline CDR1 and CDR2: SGHAT and FQNNGV. The J segment lost 4 bases and the V segment lost 8 bases, leaving 6 bases of the junction unmatched. CDR3 length: 13 amino acids. The sequence was collected from a human donor in good health (CMV status not recorded). Some clones in this sample may be carry-over from other donors' samples. The gene calls are TRBV11-2 and TRBJ1-2; the match to TRBD1 covers 8 bases. Sequencing was carried out using PBMCs. The CDR3 reads CASQDRVGYGYTF. In DNA, the CDR3 is TGTGCCAGCCAGGACAGGGTCGGCTATGGCTACACCTTC.